Below are 14 T cell receptor beta chains sequenced from a single sample in a study of blood T cell repertoires in COVID-19. Assay: immunoSEQ multiplex PCR; the TCRdb copy retains only in-frame clones and omits some. The sample has 100,000 to 150,000 clones, 84% seen once; the top ten hold less than 15%. Sample: peripheral blood. The receptor source for this set is an older woman with acute or convalescent COVID-19.

The chain couples TRBV7-9 to TRBJ2-1; D is perhaps TRBD2 (5 bases). V dropped 6 bases and J dropped 9 bases, with 18 bases sitting between them. This CDR3 contains 14 residues. CDR1 is SEHNR and CDR2 is FQNEAQ in the germline V gene (reference sequence). The CDR3 nucleotides are TGTGCCAGCAGACAACAGAGATCACTAGGTGAGCAGTTCTTC. Translating gives CASRQQRSLGEQFF.

J is TRBJ1-2 and V is TRBV7-9, with D perhaps TRBD1 (5 bases). There are 17 residues in the CDR3. The V gene's germline CDR1 is SEHNR and CDR2 FQNEAQ (reference sequence). The V end was cut by 4 bases, the J end by 0 bases, with 18 bases between. This CDR3 is CASSSYPDSLANYGYTF. The CDR3 coding sequence is TGTGCCAGCAGCTCATACCCCGACAGTTTAGCTAACTATGGCTACACCTTC.

This clone was seen only once. The CDR3: CASSPGLARGTDTQYF. The CDR3 region has the DNA TGTGCCAGCAGCCCCGGACTAGCCCGGGGGACAGATACGCAGTATTTT. The chain links TRBV7-3 to TRBJ2-3; 8 nucleotides line up with TRBD2. V was pared by 5 bases and J by 3 bases, with 10 bases of the junction left unmatched. The germline CDR1 and CDR2 sequences are SGHTA and FQGTGA. This CDR3 is built from 16 residues.

The V call is TRBV5-1, the J call TRBJ2-1; TRBD1 matches at 11 bases. The length of the CDR3 is 14 residues. Per germline, CDR1 SGHRS and CDR2 YFSETQ. After removal of 4 bases from V and 5 bases from J, the junction contained 2 bases not matched to a gene. CDR3 in amino acids: CASSADRGHNEQFF. Here the CDR3 DNA reads TGCGCCAGCAGCGCGGACAGGGGGCACAATGAGCAGTTCTTC.

The J gene is TRBJ2-5, the V gene TRBV9; D is ambiguous. The V end lost 3 bases, the J end lost 1 base, and 7 bases lay between the germline ends. Germline V gene sequence: CDR1 SGDLS, CDR2 YYNGEE. The CDR3 sequence is 13 residues long. The CDR3 protein is CASSAEVQETQYF. CDR3 coding DNA: TGTGCCAGCAGCGCAGAAGTCCAAGAGACCCAGTACTTC.

The chain joins TRBV6-5 to TRBJ2-3; 7 positions match TRBD2. The V gene's germline CDR1 is MNHEY and CDR2 SVGAGI. Trimming took 2 bases from V and 0 from J; bases not matched to a gene: 5. The CDR3 has 16 amino acids. This CDR3 reads CASSYPAGGSTDTQYF. CDR3 DNA sequence: TGTGCCAGCAGTTACCCGGCCGGGGGGAGCACAGATACGCAGTATTTT.

The J gene is TRBJ1-5, the V gene TRBV19; D is undetermined. CDR1 is LNHDA and CDR2 is SQIVND in the germline V gene (reference sequence). The CDR3 totals 17 residues. The V end lost 7 bases, the J end lost 5 bases, and 24 bases lay between the germline ends. CDR3 residues: CASTGVAGYNPHQPQHF. CDR3 nucleotides: TGTGCCAGTACTGGAGTGGCGGGATACAACCCCCATCAGCCCCAGCATTTT.

The chain joins TRBV24-1 to TRBJ2-7; D unresolved. This CDR3 spans 13 amino acids. Trimming removed 8 bases from V and 5 bases from J, with 15 bases in between. The germline CDR1 and CDR2 sequences are KGHDR and SFDVKD. The CDR3 nucleotides read TGTGCCACCAATCCCGATCCCGCGGACGAGCAGTACGTC. This translates into CATNPDPADEQYV.

This clone is a singleton in its sample. The chain is built from TRBV25-1 and TRBJ1-1; D unresolved. Per germline, CDR1 MGHDK and CDR2 SYGVNS. CDR3 length: 15 amino acids. Deletions cut 3 bases from V and 0 bases from J, with 11 bases between. CDR3 coding DNA: TGTGCCAGCAGTGATGAGGGAGTAATGAACACTGAAGCTTTCTTT. Protein sequence: CASSDEGVMNTEAFF.

This chain connects TRBV19 to TRBJ2-3; 7 positions agree with TRBD1. The germline gives CDR1 LNHDA, CDR2 SQIVND (reference sequence). The CDR3 is made up of 14 amino acids. V shed 8 bases and J 0 bases; nucleotides not matched to a gene: 5. The CDR3 DNA is TGTGCCAGTTCGGACAGGCCTAGCACAGATACGCAGTATTTT. Residues: CASSDRPSTDTQYF.

This chain joins TRBV9 and TRBJ1-1; 10 positions agree with TRBD1. Trimming took 4 bases from V and 7 from J; bases not matched to a gene: 10. The CDR3 consists of 15 residues. Germline values: CDR1 SGDLS, CDR2 YYNGEE. The CDR3 sequence is CASSRKGTGDIEAFF. The CDR3 coding sequence is TGTGCCAGCAGCCGAAAAGGGACAGGGGATATTGAAGCTTTCTTT.

This chain joins TRBV4-1 and TRBJ1-4; D might be TRBD1 (6 bases). This CDR3 is built from 16 residues. The V gene lost 0 bases and the J gene lost 7 bases, with 15 bases spanning the gap. Germline V gene sequence: CDR1 MGHRA, CDR2 YSYEKL. The DNA for the CDR3 is TGCGCCAGCAGCCAAGATGGGAGGGGGGTGGCTGAAAAACTGTTTTTT. Its protein is CASSQDGRGVAEKLFF.

This clone was found a few times. This chain joins TRBV10-1 and TRBJ1-5; the D is unclear. The germline V gene encodes CDR1 WNHNN and CDR2 SYGVQD (reference sequence). Trimming removed 4 bases from V and 5 bases from J, with 9 bases in between. The CDR3 covers 13 residues. Here the CDR3 reads CASSATVDQPQHF. The CDR3 region has the DNA TGCGCCAGCAGTGCAACAGTCGATCAGCCCCAGCATTTT.

J is TRBJ1-2 and V is TRBV24-1; D not certain. The CDR3 consists of 14 residues. From germline, CDR1 is KGHDR and CDR2 SFDVKD. V lost 1 base, J lost 0 bases, and 5 bases lay in between. This chain's CDR3 is CATSDFSANYGYTF. The CDR3 DNA follows: TGTGCCACCAGTGATTTTTCAGCTAACTATGGCTACACCTTC.